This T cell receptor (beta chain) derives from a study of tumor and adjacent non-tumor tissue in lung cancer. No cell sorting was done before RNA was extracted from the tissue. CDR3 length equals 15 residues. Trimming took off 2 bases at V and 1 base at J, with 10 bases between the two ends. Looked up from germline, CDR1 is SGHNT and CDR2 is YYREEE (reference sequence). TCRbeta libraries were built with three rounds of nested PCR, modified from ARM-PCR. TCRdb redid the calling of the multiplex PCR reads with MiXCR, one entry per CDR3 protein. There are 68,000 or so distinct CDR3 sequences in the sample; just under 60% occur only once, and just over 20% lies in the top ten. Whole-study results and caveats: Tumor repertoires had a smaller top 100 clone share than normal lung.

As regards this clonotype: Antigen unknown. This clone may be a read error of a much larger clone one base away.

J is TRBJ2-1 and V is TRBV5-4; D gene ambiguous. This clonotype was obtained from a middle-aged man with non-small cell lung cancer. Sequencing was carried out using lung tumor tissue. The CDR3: CASSFSPRSYNEQFF. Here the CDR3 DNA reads TGTGCCAGCAGCTTCTCTCCCAGATCCTACAATGAGCAGTTCTTC.